This TCR beta chain was captured by sequencing in a study of CD4+ T cells in melanoma. The study, taken as a whole, reports: Diverse differentiation states were reported for melanoma neoantigen-specific CD4+ T cells. A reported correlation linked neoantigen-specific CD4+ T cells to CD8+, macrophage and B cell function.

The method was immunoSEQ multiplex PCR; TCRdb's version includes in-frame clones alone and lacks a portion of them. The profile shows 18,000 or so clones, 81% of them singletons. This clone occurred a few times. Its antigen is still unknown. Germline values: CDR1 LNHDA, CDR2 SQIVND (reference sequence). This CDR3 region has 12 residues. The V segment lost 4 bases and the J segment 7 bases; nucleotides outside the gene matches: 3. This TCR was sampled from a human donor with melanoma. The V gene is TRBV19, the J gene TRBJ1-1; 7 bases align to TRBD1. The material sequenced was cells from a culture (not recorded whether cultured in vitro). The CDR3 spells CASSTTGLEAFF. The CDR3 nucleotides are TGTGCCAGTAGTACGACAGGGCTTGAAGCTTTCTTT.